This TCR beta chain was identified in a study of T cell changes during pregnancy in multiple sclerosis (dated by TCRdb to about 2019). As for the study more broadly: The study looked at changes in the T cell repertoire across pregnancy in women with multiple sclerosis.

Clipping removes 4 bases from V and 2 bases from J, with 8 as the unmatched junction base count. Reading the germline V gene gives CDR1 SGHAT and CDR2 FQNNGV. The CDR3, cysteine through phenylalanine, is 16 amino acids long. The sequence is cut down to CDR3 DNA, 48 bases in frame from base 1. Preparation of the library involved the immunoSEQ multiplex PCR assay. TCRdb mirrors the immuneACCESS table, restricted to in-frame sequences. Some clones are absent from its copies; in checked studies, under half trace to an unresolved V gene, and the reason for the others is unknown. Here the sample has approximately 44,000 clones; roughly 90% occur a single time. Jointly, the top ten make up more than 0.55% of the sample. Notes on this clone: Which antigen it targets is not known. No qualities accompany the bases; no much larger clone lies one base away.

Sequencing was performed on CD4+ T cells from peripheral blood mononuclear cells, taken in the first trimester of pregnancy. The chain is assembled from TRBV11-2 and TRBJ2-7; TRBD1 matches 10 bases in the middle. The origin of this receptor is a female donor with multiple sclerosis, enrolled in a pregnancy study. CDR3 sequence: CASSSLRDRGAYEQYF. The nucleotide sequence reads as follows: TGTGCCAGCAGCTCCCTCCGGGACAGGGGCGCCTACGAGCAGTACTTC.